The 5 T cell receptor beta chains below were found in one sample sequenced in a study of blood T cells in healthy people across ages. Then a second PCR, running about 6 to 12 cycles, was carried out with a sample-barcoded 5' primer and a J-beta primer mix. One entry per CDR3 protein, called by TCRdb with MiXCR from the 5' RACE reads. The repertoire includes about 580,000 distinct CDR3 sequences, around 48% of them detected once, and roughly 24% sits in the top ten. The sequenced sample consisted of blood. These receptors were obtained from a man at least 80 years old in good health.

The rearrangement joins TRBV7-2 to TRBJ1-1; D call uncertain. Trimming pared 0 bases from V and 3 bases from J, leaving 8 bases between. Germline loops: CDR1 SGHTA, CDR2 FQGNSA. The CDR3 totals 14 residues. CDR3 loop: CASSLAGFDTEAFF. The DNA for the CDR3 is TGTGCCAGCAGCTTAGCAGGGTTTGACACTGAAGCTTTCTTT.

The CDR3 DNA reads as TGTGCCAGCCAGTTCATTAGCGGCCTGAAGGATACGCAGTATTTT. Translated: CASQFISGLKDTQYF. This chain joins TRBV18 and TRBJ2-3, with D perhaps TRBD2 (6 bases). Trimming pared 8 bases from V and 6 bases from J, leaving 21 bases between. The CDR3 extends over 15 amino acids. Germline lookup yields CDR1 KGHSH and CDR2 LQKENI. The full variable domain, its missing parts supplied by reference TRBV18 and TRBJ2-3, is NAGVMQNPRHLVRRRGQEARLRCSPMKGHSHVYWYRQLPEEGLKFMVYLQKENIIDESGMPKERFSAEFPKEGPSILRIQQVVRGDSAAYFCASQFISGLKDTQYFGPGTRLTVL.

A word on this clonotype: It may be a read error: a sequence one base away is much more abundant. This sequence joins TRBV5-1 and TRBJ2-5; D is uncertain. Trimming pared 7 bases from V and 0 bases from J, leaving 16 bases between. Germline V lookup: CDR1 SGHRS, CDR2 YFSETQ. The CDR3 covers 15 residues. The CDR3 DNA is TGCGCCAGCGGCCTTGCCGCTATGTACCAAGAGACCCAGTACTTC. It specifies CASGLAAMYQETQYF.

CDR3 sequence (DNA): TGTGCCAGCAGCTCGGACAGGGTGAGGGTGGATGAGCAGTTCTTC. This codes for CASSSDRVRVDEQFF. The chain carries TRBV7-8 and TRBJ2-1; 8 positions agree with TRBD1. The CDR3 spans 15 residues. CDR1 is SGHVS and CDR2 is FQNEAQ in the germline V gene. Trimming at V came to 4 bases and at J to 8 bases, leaving 10 bases not matched to a gene.

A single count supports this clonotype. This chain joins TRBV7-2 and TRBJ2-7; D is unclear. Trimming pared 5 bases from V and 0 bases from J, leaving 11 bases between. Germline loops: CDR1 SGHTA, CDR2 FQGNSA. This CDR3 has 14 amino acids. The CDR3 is CASSVGWSSYEQYF. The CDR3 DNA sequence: TGTGCCAGCAGCGTAGGGTGGAGCTCCTACGAGCAGTACTTC.